One and the same sample provided the 19 T cell receptor beta chains below, sequenced in a study of regulatory T cells in long-lasting Graves disease. iRepertoire HTBI primers and Arm-PCR of CDR3 regions built TCR beta libraries. MiXCR was run by TCRdb on the multiplex PCR reads, yielding one entry per CDR3 protein. Of about 540,000 distinct CDR3 sequences listed, about 13% are singletons. Time point meaning: newly diagnosed GD, antithyroid drugs for less than 3 months. The authors made the TCR library using RNA they extracted from PBMCs. These records were also assigned to another study, of T cells in Graves' hyperthyroidism and ophthalmopathy.

The material sequenced was peripheral blood mononuclear cells (PBMCs), taken at new diagnosis, from a patient treated with antithyroid drugs. These receptors all stem from a man aged 25 to 45 with Graves disease.

The chain is built from TRBV20-1 and TRBJ2-5, with 10 bases fitting TRBD1. The CDR3 has 16 amino acids. Germline-derived CDR1 and CDR2 are DFQATT and SNEGSKA (reference sequence). V gave up 0 bases and J gave up 4 bases; unmatched junction bases: 8. As DNA, the CDR3 is TGCAGTGCTAGAGATAGGGGGGGACAGGGGCGAGAGACCCAGTACTTC. Translation gives CSARDRGGQGRETQYF.

Comments on this clonotype: An end of the junction differs from the germline gene, which may be a read error. V usage is TRBV6-5 and J usage is TRBJ2-1; 8 bases are a match to TRBD2. This CDR3 has 15 amino acids. Germline lookup yields CDR1 MNHEY and CDR2 SVGAGI. CDR3 protein: CVSSYSGINHNEQFF. Written as DNA, the CDR3 is TGTGTCAGCAGTTATAGCGGGATAAACCACAATGAGCAGTTCTTC.

The rearrangement joins TRBV10-1 to TRBJ2-7; TRBD1 is a possible D gene (5 bases). Germline CDR1 is WNHNN and CDR2 is SYGVQD (reference sequence). Trimming removed 4 bases from V and 5 bases from J, with 12 bases in between. The CDR3 has 13 residues. The CDR3 spells CASSATGSDEQYF. CDR3 DNA sequence: TGCGCCAGCAGTGCTACAGGATCCGACGAGCAGTACTTC.

This clonotype was counted between two and nine times. J is TRBJ2-7 and V is TRBV6-5; TRBD2 matches at 14 bases. Per germline, CDR1 MNHEY and CDR2 SVGAGI. The CDR3 covers 18 residues. V shed 2 bases, J shed 0 bases, and the junction held 6 bases outside the gene matches. CDR3 sequence (DNA): TGTGCCAGCAGTTACGGACTAGCGGGAGGACAATACTCCTACGAGCAGTACTTC. Residues: CASSYGLAGGQYSYEQYF.

This clonotype was seen at least ten times. V and J are TRBV5-4 and TRBJ1-2, with D unclear. Between the trimmed V and J ends, which lost 3 bases and 2 bases, there was a span of 8 bases. This CDR3 contains 13 residues. Germline values: CDR1 SGHNT, CDR2 YYREEE (reference sequence). This CDR3 is CASSSYRNYGYTF. Here the CDR3 DNA reads TGTGCCAGCAGCTCCTACAGAAACTATGGCTACACCTTC.

This clonotype was recorded a few times. The chain recombines TRBV6-2 or TRBV6-3 with TRBJ2-7; 12 bases line up with TRBD1. V lost 2 bases, J lost 3 bases, and 5 bases stayed unmatched. The CDR3 consists of 16 residues. The V gene's germline CDR1 is MNHEY and CDR2 SVGEGT. CDR3 DNA sequence: TGTGCCAGCAGTTACCCGGGGACAGGGGGCAACTACGAGCAGTACTTC. This gives the protein CASSYPGTGGNYEQYF.

This clonotype was seen repeatedly, ten times or more. The chain is built from TRBV6-1 and TRBJ1-5; perhaps TRBD1 as D (6 bases). Trimming took 5 bases from V and 0 from J, leaving 23 bases between them. The CDR3 contains 19 residues. CDR1 and CDR2 (germline): MNHNS, SASEGT. CDR3 protein: CASSKISGTSLYSNQPQHF. CDR3 nucleotide sequence: TGTGCCAGCAGTAAGATATCCGGGACATCACTATATAGCAATCAGCCCCAGCATTTT.

This clonotype was observed at least ten times. This chain joins TRBV27 and TRBJ2-1; D is uncertain. CDR3 length: 14 amino acids. Germline CDR1 reads MNHEY; CDR2 reads SMNVEV (reference sequence). Trimming removed 7 bases from V and 2 bases from J, with 12 bases in between. The CDR3 spells CASTSGGAYNEQFF. In DNA form, the CDR3 reads TGTGCCAGCACCTCTGGCGGTGCCTACAATGAGCAGTTCTTC.

This clonotype was observed many times. The CDR3 protein is CASSLARGGGRNNEQFF. The CDR3 nucleotides are TGTGCCAGCAGCTTAGCGAGAGGGGGAGGAAGAAACAATGAGCAGTTCTTC. V gene TRBV7-9 combines with J gene TRBJ2-1; D is tentatively TRBD1 or TRBD2 (6 bases each). The CDR3 has 17 amino acids. The V and J ends lost 0 bases and 5 bases respectively, with 17 bases between them. Germline CDR1 SEHNR, CDR2 FQNEAQ (reference sequence).

This clonotype was counted ten times or more. The chain joins TRBV18 to TRBJ2-7; 7 nucleotides agree with TRBD1. Germline values: CDR1 KGHSH, CDR2 LQKENI. The CDR3 contains 14 residues. The trim removed 8 bases at V and 4 bases at J, leaving 11 bases unmatched. CDR3 nucleotide sequence: TGTGCCAGCAGCCCTCAAGGACAGGCTTACGAGCAGTACTTC. As protein: CASSPQGQAYEQYF.

The chain employs TRBV6-5 and TRBJ2-3; D remains unclear. Germline V lookup: CDR1 MNHEY, CDR2 SVGAGI. V lost 0 bases, J lost 2 bases, and 9 bases lay in between. The CDR3 runs 15 residues. The CDR3 sequence: CASSYSGSITDTQYF. In nucleotides, the CDR3 is TGTGCCAGCAGTTACTCTGGCAGCATCACAGATACGCAGTATTTT.

The rearrangement joins TRBV14 to TRBJ1-2; D is possibly TRBD1 (5 bases). V dropped 0 bases and J dropped 4 bases, with 9 bases sitting between them. The germline gives CDR1 SGHDN, CDR2 FVKESK. CDR3 length: 14 residues. The DNA of the CDR3 is TGTGCCAGCAGCCAAGACTACGGGGGCTATGGCTACACCTTC. Its protein product is CASSQDYGGYGYTF. Looking up the rest from reference TRBV14 and TRBJ1-2 gives the full variable domain: EAGVTQFPSHSVIEKGQTVTLRCDPISGHDNLYWYRRVMGKEIKFLLHFVKESKQDESGMPNNRFLAERTGGTYSTLKVQPAELEDSGVYFCASSQDYGGYGYTFGSGTRLTVV.

This clonotype was recorded at least ten times. This chain joins TRBV12-3 or TRBV12-4 and TRBJ1-1, with 8 nucleotides matching TRBD1. The CDR3 is 13 amino acids. V dropped 10 bases and J dropped 4; count of bases not matched to a gene: 8. In nucleotides, the CDR3 is TGTGCCATTAGACGACAGGGGACCACTGAAGCTTTCTTT. Translation: CAIRRQGTTEAFF.

This clonotype was detected many times. This chain links TRBV20-1 with TRBJ2-7; the match to TRBD2 covers 11 bases. Trimming at V came to 0 bases and at J to 0 bases, leaving 10 bases not matched to a gene. The germline V gene encodes CDR1 DFQATT and CDR2 SNEGSKA (reference sequence). The CDR3 sequence is 18 residues long. The CDR3 region is CSARDSVTSGVSSYEQYF. The CDR3 DNA follows: TGCAGTGCTAGAGATTCCGTGACTAGCGGGGTGAGCTCCTACGAGCAGTACTTC.

This clonotype was detected ten times or more. The gene calls are TRBV5-1 and TRBJ1-2, with D possibly TRBD1 on 6 matching bases. Trimming removed 0 bases from V and 3 bases from J, with 18 bases in between. The CDR3 sequence is 17 residues long. Germline CDR1 is SGHRS and CDR2 is YFSETQ. The CDR3 DNA sequence: TGCGCCAGCAGCTTGGCCTCCGGACAGAAAGACCACTATGGCTACACCTTC. Encoded protein: CASSLASGQKDHYGYTF. Variable domain in full (rest from reference TRBV5-1 and TRBJ1-2): KAGVTQTPRYLIKTRGQQVTLSCSPISGHRSVSWYQQTPGQGLQFLFEYFSETQRNKGNFPGRFSGRQFSNSRSEMNVSTLELGDSALYLCASSLASGQKDHYGYTFGSGTRLTVV.

The V gene is TRBV19, the J gene TRBJ1-5; D may be TRBD1 (5 bases). Per germline, CDR1 LNHDA and CDR2 SQIVND (reference sequence). CDR3 size: 14 residues. Trimming took 3 bases from V and 3 from J, leaving 9 bases between them. The CDR3 reads CASSIGGPNQPQHF. The CDR3 DNA sequence: TGTGCCAGTAGTATCGGGGGTCCCAATCAGCCCCAGCATTTT.

This clonotype was counted at least ten times. For the CDR3, the DNA is TGTGCCAGCGGCGGGCAGGGACGAGAGACCCAGTACTTC. It codes for CASGGQGRETQYF. This sequence joins TRBV2 and TRBJ2-5; either TRBD1 or TRBD2 may supply D (5 bases each). The CDR3 extends over 13 amino acids. V lost 8 bases and J 4 bases, leaving 14 bases between the germline ends. From germline, CDR1 is SNHLY and CDR2 FYNNEI.

The chain employs TRBV29-1 and TRBJ2-7; possible D gene TRBD2, 7 bases. Germline loops: CDR1 SQVTM, CDR2 ANQGSEA. The CDR3 is 15 amino acids. Trimming removed 0 bases from V and 4 bases from J, with 16 bases in between. CDR3 DNA: TGCAGCGTTGAAGATCAAGGGGGGGTAAAGTACGAGCAGTACTTC. It encodes CSVEDQGGVKYEQYF.

Concerning this clonotype itself: One end of the junction fails to match germline, which may point to a read error. The rearrangement joins TRBV29-1 to TRBJ2-2, with D perhaps given as TRBD1 or TRBD2 (6 bases each). Germline V gene sequence: CDR1 SQVTM, CDR2 ANQGSEA. The CDR3 length is 13 residues. The CDR3 DNA reads as TGCAGCGGAGGTCAGGGGAACACCGGGGGGCTGTTTTTT. Its protein product is CSGGQGNTGGLFF.